The next 12 T cell receptor beta chains were all read from a single sample in a study of blood T cell repertoires in COVID-19. TCRdb's table, derived via immunoSEQ multiplex PCR, lists solely in-frame clones and lacks some. This repertoire shows around 200,000 clones, 60% to 85% found once; its top ten account for about 5.5%. The sequencing sample was made of peripheral blood. The receptors stem from a woman aged 70-85 years with acute or convalescent COVID-19.

The gene calls are TRBV10-1 and TRBJ2-1, with a possible D match to TRBD2 (5 bases). Germline values: CDR1 WNHNN, CDR2 SYGVQD (reference sequence). Trimming took off 0 bases at V and 10 bases at J, with 19 bases between the two ends. CDR3 length equals 16 residues. The CDR3 sequence: CASSESGSLGQREQFF. The CDR3 DNA sequence: TGCGCCAGCAGTGAGTCGGGCAGCTTAGGTCAGCGGGAGCAGTTCTTC.

J is TRBJ2-1 and V is TRBV7-2, with 8 bases lining up with TRBD1. Germline CDR1 is SGHTA and CDR2 is FQGNSA. This CDR3 has 16 amino acids. V gave up 5 bases and J gave up 7 bases; unmatched junction bases: 13. DNA of the CDR3: TGTGCCAGCAGCCCCCAGGGAGGACAGGGAGGAAATGAGCAGTTCTTC. This codes for CASSPQGGQGGNEQFF.

This clone was counted between two and nine times. The J gene is TRBJ1-4, the V gene TRBV2, with D uncertain. With 3 bases removed from V and 0 bases from J, the gap between germline ends came to 11 bases. The CDR3 length is 16 residues. Germline V lookup: CDR1 SNHLY, CDR2 FYNNEI. CDR3 region: CASSDEQLATNEKLFF. The CDR3 nucleotides read TGTGCCAGCAGTGATGAACAGCTCGCAACTAATGAAAAACTGTTTTTT.

The chain uses TRBV19 and TRBJ1-1; the D is unclear. The CDR3 runs to 11 residues. The V end lost 3 bases, the J end lost 7 bases, and 6 bases lay between the germline ends. Germline V gives CDR1 LNHDA, CDR2 SQIVND (reference sequence). CDR3 in amino acids: CASSIAVEAFF. The CDR3 coding sequence is TGTGCCAGTAGTATTGCGGTTGAAGCTTTCTTT.

The chain combines TRBV27 with TRBJ1-2; TRBD1 matches 7 bases. This CDR3 spans 14 amino acids. With V trimmed by 6 bases and J by 3 bases, 7 bases remained unmatched. In germline, CDR1 is MNHEY, CDR2 SMNVEV (reference sequence). The CDR3 nucleotides read TGTGCCAGCAGCCAGGGGGGAGCCTACTATGGCTACACCTTC. It encodes CASSQGGAYYGYTF.

The chain employs TRBV30 and TRBJ1-1; TRBD1 matches 12 bases. Looked up from germline, CDR1 is GTSNPN and CDR2 is SVGIG (reference sequence). Trimming cost V 2 bases and J 10 bases; bases outside gene matches: 8. There are 14 residues in the CDR3. The CDR3: CAWSIGTGGARAFF. DNA for the CDR3: TGTGCCTGGAGTATCGGGACAGGGGGCGCGAGAGCTTTCTTT.

The chain couples TRBV11-2 to TRBJ2-1; 10 nucleotides align to TRBD2. Germline V gene sequence: CDR1 SGHAT, CDR2 FQNNGV. V shed 6 bases and J 1 base; nucleotides not matched to a gene: 3. The CDR3 is 15 amino acids. CDR3 amino acids: CASSSSGRSYNEQFF. In DNA form, the CDR3 reads TGTGCCAGCAGTTCTAGCGGGAGATCCTACAATGAGCAGTTCTTC.

The rearrangement uses TRBV9 and TRBJ2-7; 7 bases line up with TRBD1. In germline, CDR1 is SGDLS, CDR2 YYNGEE. V gave up 4 bases and J gave up 4 bases; unmatched junction bases: 14. This CDR3 has 16 amino acids. CDR3 sequence: CASSPQTGLGIYEQYF. Here the CDR3 DNA reads TGTGCCAGCAGCCCTCAGACAGGGTTGGGGATATACGAGCAGTACTTC.

The J gene is TRBJ1-1, the V gene TRBV2; TRBD1 aligns across 8 bases. Germline CDR1 and CDR2: SNHLY and FYNNEI. The CDR3 covers 14 residues. Losses at the gene ends were 5 bases for V and 7 bases for J; bases not matched to a gene: 9. CDR3: CASSLQGGGGEAFF. The CDR3 coding sequence is TGTGCCAGCAGTCTACAGGGGGGGGGTGGTGAAGCTTTCTTT.

The J gene is TRBJ2-1, the V gene TRBV2; TRBD2 matches at 11 bases. V was pared by 6 bases and J by 4 bases, with 2 bases of the junction left unmatched. CDR1 and CDR2 (germline): SNHLY, FYNNEI. The length of the CDR3 is 14 residues. This chain's CDR3 is CASRLAGEYNEQFF. CDR3 bases: TGTGCCAGCAGACTAGCGGGAGAGTACAATGAGCAGTTCTTC.

This rearrangement joins TRBV6-5 to TRBJ1-5, with TRBD1 matching 7 bases. J was trimmed by 1 base and V by 2 bases; bases with no gene match: 2. CDR1 is MNHEY, CDR2 SVGAGI, per germline. The length of the CDR3 is 15 residues. The CDR3 bases are TGTGCCAGCAGTTACGAGGGGGCGAGCAATCAGCCCCAGCATTTT. Translated: CASSYEGASNQPQHF.

This rearrangement joins TRBV18 to TRBJ1-5; D gene unclear. The germline V and J ends were trimmed by 2 bases and 5 bases, with 16 bases remaining between them. This CDR3 comprises 16 residues. Germline CDR1 KGHSH, CDR2 LQKENI. CDR3 protein: CASSPYGMSPHQPQHF. In DNA, the CDR3 is TGTGCCAGCTCACCATACGGGATGTCACCACATCAGCCCCAGCATTTT.